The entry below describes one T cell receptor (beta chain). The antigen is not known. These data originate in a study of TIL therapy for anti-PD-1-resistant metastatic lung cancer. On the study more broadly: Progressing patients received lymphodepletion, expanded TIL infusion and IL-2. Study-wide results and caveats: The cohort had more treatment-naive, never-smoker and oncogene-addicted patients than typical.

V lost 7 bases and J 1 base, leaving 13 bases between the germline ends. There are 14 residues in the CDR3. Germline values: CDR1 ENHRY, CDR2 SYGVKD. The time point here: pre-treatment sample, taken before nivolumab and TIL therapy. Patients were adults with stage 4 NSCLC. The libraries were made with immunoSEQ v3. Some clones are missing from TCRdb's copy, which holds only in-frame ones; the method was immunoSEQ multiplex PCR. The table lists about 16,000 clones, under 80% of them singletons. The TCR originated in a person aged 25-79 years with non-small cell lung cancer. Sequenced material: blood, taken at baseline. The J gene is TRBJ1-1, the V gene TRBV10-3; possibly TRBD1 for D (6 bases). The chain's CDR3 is CAINEQGWNTEAFF. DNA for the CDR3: TGTGCCATCAATGAACAGGGTTGGAACACTGAAGCTTTCTTT.